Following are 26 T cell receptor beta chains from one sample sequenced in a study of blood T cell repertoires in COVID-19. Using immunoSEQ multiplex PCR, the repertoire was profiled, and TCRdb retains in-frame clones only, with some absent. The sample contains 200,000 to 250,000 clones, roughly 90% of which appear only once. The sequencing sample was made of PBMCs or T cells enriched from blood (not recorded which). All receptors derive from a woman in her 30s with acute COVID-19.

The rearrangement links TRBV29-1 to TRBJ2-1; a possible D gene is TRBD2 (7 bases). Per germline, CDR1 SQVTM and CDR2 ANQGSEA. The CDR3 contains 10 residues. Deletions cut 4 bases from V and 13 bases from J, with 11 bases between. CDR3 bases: TGCAGCGTTGGGGGAGGGGGTCAGTTCTTC. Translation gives CSVGGGGQFF.

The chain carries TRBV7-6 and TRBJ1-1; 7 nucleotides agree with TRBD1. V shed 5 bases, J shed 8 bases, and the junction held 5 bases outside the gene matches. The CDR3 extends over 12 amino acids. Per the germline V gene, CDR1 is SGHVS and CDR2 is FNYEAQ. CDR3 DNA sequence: TGTGCCAGCAGCCCGGGGGACAGAGAAGCTTTCTTT. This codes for CASSPGDREAFF.

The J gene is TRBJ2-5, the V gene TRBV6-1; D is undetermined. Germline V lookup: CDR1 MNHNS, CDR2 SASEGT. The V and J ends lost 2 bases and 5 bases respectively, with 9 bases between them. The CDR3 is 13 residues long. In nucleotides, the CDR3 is TGTGCCAGCAGTGAATATCAGGCTGAGACCCAGTACTTC. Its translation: CASSEYQAETQYF.

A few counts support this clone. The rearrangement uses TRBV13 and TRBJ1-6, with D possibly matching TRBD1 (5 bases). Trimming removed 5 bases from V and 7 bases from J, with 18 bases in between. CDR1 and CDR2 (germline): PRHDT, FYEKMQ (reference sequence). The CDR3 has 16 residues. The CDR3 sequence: CASSLTGTGGNSPLHF. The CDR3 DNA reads TGTGCCAGCAGCCTAACCGGGACGGGGGGGAATTCACCCCTCCACTTT.

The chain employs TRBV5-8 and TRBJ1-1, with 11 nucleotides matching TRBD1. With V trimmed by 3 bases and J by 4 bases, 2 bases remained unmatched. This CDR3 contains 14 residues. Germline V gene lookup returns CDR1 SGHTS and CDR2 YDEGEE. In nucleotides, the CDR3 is TGTGCCAGCAGCTGGGACAGGGGGTCCACTGAAGCTTTCTTT. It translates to CASSWDRGSTEAFF.

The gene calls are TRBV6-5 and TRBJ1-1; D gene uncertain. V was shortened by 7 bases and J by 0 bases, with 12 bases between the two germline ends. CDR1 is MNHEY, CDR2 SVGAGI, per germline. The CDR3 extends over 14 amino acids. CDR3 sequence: CASTPGTMNTEAFF. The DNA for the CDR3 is TGTGCCAGCACTCCGGGAACTATGAACACTGAAGCTTTCTTT.

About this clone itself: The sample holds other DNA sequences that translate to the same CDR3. The chain's CDR3 is CASSQEDRVIRETQYF. DNA for the CDR3: TGTGCCAGCAGCCAAGAAGATCGGGTCATTCGGGAGACCCAGTACTTC. V and J are TRBV14 and TRBJ2-5; D unclear. The CDR3 consists of 16 residues. Between the trimmed V and J ends, which lost 0 bases and 5 bases, there was a span of 16 bases. Germline-derived CDR1 and CDR2 are SGHDN and FVKESK. Looking up the rest from reference TRBV14 and TRBJ2-5 gives the full variable domain: EAGVTQFPSHSVIEKGQTVTLRCDPISGHDNLYWYRRVMGKEIKFLLHFVKESKQDESGMPNNRFLAERTGGTYSTLKVQPAELEDSGVYFCASSQEDRVIRETQYFGPGTRLLVL.

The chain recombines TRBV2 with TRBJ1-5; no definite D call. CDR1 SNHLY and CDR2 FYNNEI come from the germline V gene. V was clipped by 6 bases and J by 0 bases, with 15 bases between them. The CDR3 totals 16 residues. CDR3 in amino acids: CASSPRLRYSNQPQHF. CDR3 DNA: TGTGCCAGCAGCCCCAGGCTACGGTATAGCAATCAGCCCCAGCATTTT. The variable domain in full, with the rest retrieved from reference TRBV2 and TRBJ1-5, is EPEVTQTPSHQVTQMGQEVILRCVPISNHLYFYWYRQILGQKVEFLVSFYNNEISEKSEIFDDQFSVERPDGSNFTLKIRSTKLEDSAMYFCASSPRLRYSNQPQHFGDGTRLSIL.

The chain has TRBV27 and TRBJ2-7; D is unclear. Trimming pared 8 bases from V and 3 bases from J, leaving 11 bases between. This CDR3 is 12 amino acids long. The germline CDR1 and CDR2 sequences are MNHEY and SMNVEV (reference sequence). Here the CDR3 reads CASSLRDYEQYF. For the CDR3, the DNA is TGTGCCAGCTCCCTGCGCGACTACGAGCAGTACTTC.

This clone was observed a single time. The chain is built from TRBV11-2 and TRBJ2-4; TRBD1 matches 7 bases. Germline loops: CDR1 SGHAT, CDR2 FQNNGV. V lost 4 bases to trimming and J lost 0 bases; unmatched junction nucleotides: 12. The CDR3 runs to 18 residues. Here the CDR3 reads CASSSTYRGRGAKNIQYF. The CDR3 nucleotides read TGTGCCAGCAGCTCGACCTACAGGGGCCGTGGAGCCAAAAACATTCAGTACTTC.

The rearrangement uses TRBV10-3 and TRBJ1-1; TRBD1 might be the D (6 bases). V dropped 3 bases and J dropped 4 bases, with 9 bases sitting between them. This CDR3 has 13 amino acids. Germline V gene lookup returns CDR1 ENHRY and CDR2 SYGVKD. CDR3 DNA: TGTGCCATCAGTGATAGGACAGTCACTGAAGCTTTCTTT. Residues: CAISDRTVTEAFF.

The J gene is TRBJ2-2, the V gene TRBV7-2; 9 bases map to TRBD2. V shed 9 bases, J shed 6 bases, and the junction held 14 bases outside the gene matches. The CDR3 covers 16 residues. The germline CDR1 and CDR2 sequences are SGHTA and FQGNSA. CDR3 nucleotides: TGTGCCAGTCGAATAGCGGGGGTCCACCAACCCGGGGAGCTGTTTTTT. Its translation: CASRIAGVHQPGELFF.

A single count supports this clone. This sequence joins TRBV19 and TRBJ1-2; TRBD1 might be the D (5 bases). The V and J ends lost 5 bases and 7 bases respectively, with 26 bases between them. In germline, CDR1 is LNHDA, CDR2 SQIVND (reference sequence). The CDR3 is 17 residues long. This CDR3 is CASSSRLQGGYSAGYTF. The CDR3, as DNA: TGTGCCAGTAGTTCCCGGCTGCAGGGCGGTTATTCTGCTGGCTACACCTTC. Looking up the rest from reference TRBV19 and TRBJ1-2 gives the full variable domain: DGGITQSPKYLFRKEGQNVTLSCEQNLNHDAMYWYRQDPGQGLRLIYYSQIVNDFQKGDIAEGYSVSREKKESFPLTVTSAQKNPTAFYLCASSSRLQGGYSAGYTFGSGTRLTVV.

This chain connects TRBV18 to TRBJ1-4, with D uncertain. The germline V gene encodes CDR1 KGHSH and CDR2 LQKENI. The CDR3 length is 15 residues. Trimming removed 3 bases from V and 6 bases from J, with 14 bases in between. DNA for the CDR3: TGTGCCAGCTCACCCTCAGGTGTCGACCATGAAAAACTGTTTTTT. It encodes CASSPSGVDHEKLFF.

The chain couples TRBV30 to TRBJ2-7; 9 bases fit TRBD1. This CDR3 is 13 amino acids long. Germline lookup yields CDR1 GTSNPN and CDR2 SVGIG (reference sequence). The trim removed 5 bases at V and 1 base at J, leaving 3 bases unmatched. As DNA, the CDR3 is TGTGCCTGGGAGACAGGGGGGTCCTACGAGCAGTACTTC. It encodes CAWETGGSYEQYF.

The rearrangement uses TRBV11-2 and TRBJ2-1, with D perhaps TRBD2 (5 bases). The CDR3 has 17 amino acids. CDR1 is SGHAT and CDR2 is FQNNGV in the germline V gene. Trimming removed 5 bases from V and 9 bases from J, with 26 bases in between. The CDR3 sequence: CASSPLVASNARPEQFF. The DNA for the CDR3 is TGTGCCAGCAGCCCCCTAGTGGCTAGCAATGCACGGCCTGAGCAGTTCTTC.

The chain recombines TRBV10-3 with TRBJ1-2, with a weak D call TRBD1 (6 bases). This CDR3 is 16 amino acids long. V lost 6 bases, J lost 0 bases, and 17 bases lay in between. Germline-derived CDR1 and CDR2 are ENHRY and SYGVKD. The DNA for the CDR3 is TGTGCCATCAGCGAATCTTTGACAGGCCCTAACTATGGCTACACCTTC. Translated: CAISESLTGPNYGYTF.

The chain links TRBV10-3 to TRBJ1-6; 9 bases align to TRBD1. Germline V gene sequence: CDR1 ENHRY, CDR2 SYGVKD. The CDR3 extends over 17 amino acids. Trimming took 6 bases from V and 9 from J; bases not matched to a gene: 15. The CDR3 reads CAIRDTGGTRGSSPLHF. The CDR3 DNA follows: TGTGCCATCAGGGATACAGGGGGCACGAGAGGTAGTTCACCCCTCCACTTT.

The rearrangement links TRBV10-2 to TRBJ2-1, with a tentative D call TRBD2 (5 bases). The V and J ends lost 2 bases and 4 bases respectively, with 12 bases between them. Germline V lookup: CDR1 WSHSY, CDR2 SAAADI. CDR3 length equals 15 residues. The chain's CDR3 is CASSEGTSIYNEQFF. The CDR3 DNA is TGCGCCAGCAGTGAGGGAACTAGTATTTACAATGAGCAGTTCTTC.

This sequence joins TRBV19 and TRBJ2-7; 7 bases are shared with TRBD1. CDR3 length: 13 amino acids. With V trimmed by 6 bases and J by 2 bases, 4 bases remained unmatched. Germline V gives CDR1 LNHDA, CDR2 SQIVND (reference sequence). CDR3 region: CASSLGTAYEQYF. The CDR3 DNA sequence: TGTGCCAGTAGCCTTGGGACAGCCTACGAGCAGTACTTC.

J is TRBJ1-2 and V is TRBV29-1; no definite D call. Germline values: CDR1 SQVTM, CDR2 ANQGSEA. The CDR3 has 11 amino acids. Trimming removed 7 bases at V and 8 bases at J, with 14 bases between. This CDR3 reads CSDSSPGGYTF. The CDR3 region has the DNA TGCAGCGACTCCTCCCCGGGAGGCTACACCTTC.

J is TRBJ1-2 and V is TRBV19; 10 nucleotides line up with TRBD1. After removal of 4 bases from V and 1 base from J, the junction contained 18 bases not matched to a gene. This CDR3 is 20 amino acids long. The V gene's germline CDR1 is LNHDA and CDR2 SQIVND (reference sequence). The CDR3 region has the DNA TGTGCCAGTAGTACCAGGAAAAGGGACAGGGGACCACTCCTTAACTATGGCTACACCTTC. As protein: CASSTRKRDRGPLLNYGYTF.

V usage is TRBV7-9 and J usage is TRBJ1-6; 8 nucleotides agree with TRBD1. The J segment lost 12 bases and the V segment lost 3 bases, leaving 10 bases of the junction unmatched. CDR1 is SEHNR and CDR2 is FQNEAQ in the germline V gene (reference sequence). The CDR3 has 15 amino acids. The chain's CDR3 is CASSLLPPGQGPLHF. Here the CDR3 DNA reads TGTGCCAGCAGCTTGCTACCTCCCGGACAGGGACCCCTCCACTTT.

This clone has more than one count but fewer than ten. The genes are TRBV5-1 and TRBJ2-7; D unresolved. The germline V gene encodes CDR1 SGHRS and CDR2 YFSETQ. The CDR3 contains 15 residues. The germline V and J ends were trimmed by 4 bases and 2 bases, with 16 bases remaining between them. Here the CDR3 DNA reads TGCGCCAGCAGCACCCGTGAAGGAGCGACCTACGAGCAGTACTTC. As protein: CASSTREGATYEQYF.

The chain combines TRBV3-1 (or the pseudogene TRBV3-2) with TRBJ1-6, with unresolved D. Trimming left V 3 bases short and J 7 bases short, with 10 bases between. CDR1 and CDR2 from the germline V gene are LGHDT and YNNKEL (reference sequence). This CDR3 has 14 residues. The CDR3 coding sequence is TGTGCCAGCAGCCACATGGCGGGAAATTCACCCCTCCACTTT. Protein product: CASSHMAGNSPLHF.

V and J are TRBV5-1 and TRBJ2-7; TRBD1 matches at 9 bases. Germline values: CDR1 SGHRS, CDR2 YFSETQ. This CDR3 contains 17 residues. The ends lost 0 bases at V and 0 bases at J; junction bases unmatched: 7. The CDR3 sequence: CASSLVHRGRGSYEQYF. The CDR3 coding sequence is TGCGCCAGCAGCTTGGTCCACAGGGGGCGAGGCTCCTACGAGCAGTACTTC.